A selection of T cell receptor beta chains follows, all from one sample in a study of OX40 agonist ivuxolimab in advanced cancers. Produced via immunoSEQ multiplex PCR; TCRdb's table is partial and in-frame only. In the table there are 46,000 or so clones, over 60% of which are singletons. The source material was CD4+ or CD8+ T cells sorted from blood, sampled in a trial of the OX40 agonist ivuxolimab. These receptors all stem from an adult with an advanced solid tumor such as melanoma, head and neck, liver or kidney cancer. CDR3s include the opening cysteine and the closing phenylalanine or tryptophan. D genes are given only for firm matches. Clone size appears in some rows only: once, few, many, or a class for an expanded clone.

J,D,V,size,CDR3,DNA
TRBJ2-7,TRBD2,TRBV7-9,-,CASSSGRAYEQYF,TGTGCCAGCAGCTCGGGGAGGGCCTACGAGCAGTACTTC
TRBJ2-1,TRBD2,TRBV11-2,-,CASSSPRVAGANEQFF,TGTGCCAGCAGCTCCCCTCGGGTAGCGGGAGCCAATGAGCAGTTCTTC
TRBJ1-2,-,TRBV28,-,CASSAGRVYGYTF,TGTGCCAGCAGCGCGGGCCGGGTCTATGGCTACACCTTC
TRBJ2-1,TRBD2,TRBV11-2,once,CASSTGLAGAREVSEQFF,TGTGCCAGCAGCACCGGACTAGCGGGAGCTCGTGAAGTCAGTGAGCAGTTCTTC
TRBJ1-1,TRBD1,TRBV5-6,few,CASSLRTGWSTEAFF,TGTGCCAGCAGCTTGCGGACAGGTTGGTCCACTGAAGCTTTCTTT
TRBJ1-4,TRBD1,TRBV18,few,CASSPFTGQGNEKLFF,TGTGCCAGCTCACCATTTACGGGACAGGGTAATGAAAAACTGTTTTTT
TRBJ2-7,-,TRBV6-1,-,CASSAQTGALYPYEQYF,TGTGCCAGCAGTGCGCAAACGGGGGCCCTTTATCCCTACGAGCAGTACTTC
TRBJ2-7,-,TRBV20-1,-,CSVGERRDF,TGCAGTGTAGGGGAGCGGAGAGACTTC
TRBJ1-1,TRBD1,TRBV5-1,once,CASSVTGAVNTEAFF,TGCGCCAGCAGCGTGACAGGGGCAGTGAACACTGAAGCTTTCTTT
TRBJ1-2,-,TRBV28,-,CASRRPSGTGYGYTF,TGTGCCAGCAGACGCCCATCGGGTACGGGGTATGGCTACACCTTC
TRBJ1-2,-,TRBV6-1,-,CASSEDMRGAQNYGYTF,TGTGCCAGCAGTGAAGACATGAGGGGGGCACAGAACTATGGCTACACCTTC
TRBJ2-7,TRBD1,TRBV5-6,-,CASSPRRTGNEQYF,TGTGCCAGCAGCCCGAGGCGGACAGGGAACGAGCAGTACTTC
TRBJ2-2,-,TRBV21-1,-,CASNLFGTSGYTGELFF,TGTGCCAGCAACCTATTCGGGACTAGCGGGTACACCGGGGAGCTGTTTTTT
TRBJ2-2,TRBD1,TRBV5-6,-,CASSVFTTGWDRGAGELFF,TGTGCCAGCAGCGTATTTACCACCGGGTGGGACAGGGGTGCCGGGGAGCTGTTTTTT
TRBJ1-2,-,TRBV12-5,-,CASGFPGALYGYTF,TGTGCTAGTGGTTTCCCAGGGGCTCTCTATGGCTACACCTTC
TRBJ1-1,-,TRBV7-9,-,CASSPKIRLNTEAFF,TGTGCCAGCAGCCCCAAAATACGGCTGAACACTGAAGCTTTCTTT
TRBJ2-1,TRBD2,TRBV6-1,-,CASSEAGLAGVNEQFF,TGTGCCAGCAGTGAAGCTGGACTAGCGGGAGTCAATGAGCAGTTCTTC
TRBJ2-1,-,TRBV2,-,CASVRTVNEQFF,TGTGCCAGCGTGCGGACAGTCAATGAGCAGTTCTTC
TRBJ2-5,TRBD1,TRBV11-2,-,CASSFRQGQETQYF,TGTGCCAGCAGCTTCAGACAGGGTCAAGAGACCCAGTACTTC
TRBJ2-6,-,TRBV23-1,-,CASSQSRNRGSQANVLTF,TGCGCCAGCAGTCAATCTAGAAATAGGGGGTCTCAGGCCAACGTCCTGACTTTC
TRBJ1-3,-,TRBV6-1,-,CAGGGQVSGNTIYF,TGTGCCGGGGGGGGACAAGTCTCTGGAAACACCATATATTTT
TRBJ1-2,TRBD1,TRBV6-5,few,CASSPGQELGYTF,TGTGCCAGCAGCCCCGGACAGGAGCTGGGCTACACCTTC
TRBJ2-5,TRBD2,TRBV11-3,-,CASSRRLAGEETQYF,TGTGCCAGCAGCCGCAGACTAGCGGGAGAAGAGACCCAGTACTTC
TRBJ1-2,-,TRBV7-3,-,CASSPQGYYGYTF,TGTGCCAGCAGCCCTCAGGGATACTATGGCTACACCTTC
TRBJ2-7,-,TRBV29-1,-,CSVESPVGSYEQYF,TGCAGCGTCGAATCCCCGGTGGGCTCCTACGAGCAGTACTTC
TRBJ2-3,-,TRBV2,once,CASSRRDTDTQYF,TGTGCCAGCAGTCGACGGGACACAGATACGCAGTATTTT
TRBJ2-7,-,TRBV6-5,-,CASSYSRGYEQYF,TGTGCCAGCAGTTACTCGAGGGGCTACGAGCAGTACTTC
TRBJ2-4,-,TRBV30,-,CAWSVASGGENIQYF,TGTGCCTGGAGTGTTGCCAGCGGAGGGGAAAACATTCAGTACTTC
TRBJ2-3,TRBD1,TRBV6-6,-,CASSSGTGGVADTQYF,TGTGCCAGCAGTTCCGGGACAGGGGGGGTCGCAGATACGCAGTATTTT
TRBJ2-6,TRBD2,TRBV7-3,-,CASSRTGLQSSGANVLTF,TGTGCCAGCAGCCGCACGGGACTACAGAGCTCTGGGGCCAACGTCCTGACTTTC
TRBJ2-3,TRBD2,TRBV10-3,-,CAISVVGGPSTDTQYF,TGTGCCATCAGTGTAGTGGGAGGGCCGAGCACAGATACGCAGTATTTT